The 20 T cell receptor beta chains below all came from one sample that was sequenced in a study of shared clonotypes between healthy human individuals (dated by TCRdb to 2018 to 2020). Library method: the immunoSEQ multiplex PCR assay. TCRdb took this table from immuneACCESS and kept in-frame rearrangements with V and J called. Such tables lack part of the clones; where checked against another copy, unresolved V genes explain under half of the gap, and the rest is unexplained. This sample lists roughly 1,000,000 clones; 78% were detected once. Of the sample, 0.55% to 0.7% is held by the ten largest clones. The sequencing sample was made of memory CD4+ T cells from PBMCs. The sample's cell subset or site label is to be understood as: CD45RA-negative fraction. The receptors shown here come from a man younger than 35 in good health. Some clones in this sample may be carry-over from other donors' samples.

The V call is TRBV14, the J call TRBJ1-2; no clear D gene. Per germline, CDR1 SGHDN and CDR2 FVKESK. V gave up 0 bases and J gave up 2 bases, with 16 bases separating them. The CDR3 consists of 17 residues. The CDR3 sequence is CASSQERNLRGNYGYTF. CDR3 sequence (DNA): TGTGCCAGCAGCCAAGAACGTAACCTGAGAGGGAACTATGGCTACACCTTC.

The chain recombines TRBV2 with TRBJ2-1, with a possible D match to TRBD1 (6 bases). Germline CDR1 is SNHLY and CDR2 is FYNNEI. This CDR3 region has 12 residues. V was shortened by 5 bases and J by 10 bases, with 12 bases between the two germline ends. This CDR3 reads CASSPGVSEQFF. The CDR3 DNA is TGTGCCAGCAGTCCAGGGGTCAGCGAGCAGTTCTTC. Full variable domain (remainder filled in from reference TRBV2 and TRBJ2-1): EPEVTQTPSHQVTQMGQEVILRCVPISNHLYFYWYRQILGQKVEFLVSFYNNEISEKSEIFDDQFSVERPDGSNFTLKIRSTKLEDSAMYFCASSPGVSEQFFGPGTRLTVL.

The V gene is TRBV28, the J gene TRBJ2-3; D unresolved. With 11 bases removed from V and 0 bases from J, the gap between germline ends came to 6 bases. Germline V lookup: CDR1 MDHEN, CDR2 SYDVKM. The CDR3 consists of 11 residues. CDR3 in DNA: TGTGCCTGGGGAAGCACAGATACGCAGTATTTT. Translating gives CAWGSTDTQYF.

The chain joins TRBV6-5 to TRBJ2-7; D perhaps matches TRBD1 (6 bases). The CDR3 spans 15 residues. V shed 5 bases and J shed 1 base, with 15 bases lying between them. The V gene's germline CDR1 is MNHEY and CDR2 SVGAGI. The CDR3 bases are TGTGCCAGCAGTGCCCAACCGGGACATTCCTACGAGCAGTACTTC. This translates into CASSAQPGHSYEQYF.

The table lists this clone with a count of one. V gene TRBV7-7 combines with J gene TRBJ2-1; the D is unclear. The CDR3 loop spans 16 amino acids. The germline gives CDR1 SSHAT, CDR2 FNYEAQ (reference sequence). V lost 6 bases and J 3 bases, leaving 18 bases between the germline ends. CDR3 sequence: CASSPYLGSNYNEQFF. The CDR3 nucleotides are TGTGCCAGCAGTCCCTACCTAGGATCCAACTACAATGAGCAGTTCTTC. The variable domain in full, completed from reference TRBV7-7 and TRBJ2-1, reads GAGVSQSPRYKVTKRGQDVTLRCDPISSHATLYWYQQALGQGPEFLTYFNYEAQPDKSGLPSDRFSAERPEGSISTLTIQRTEQRDSAMYRCASSPYLGSNYNEQFFGPGTRLTVL.

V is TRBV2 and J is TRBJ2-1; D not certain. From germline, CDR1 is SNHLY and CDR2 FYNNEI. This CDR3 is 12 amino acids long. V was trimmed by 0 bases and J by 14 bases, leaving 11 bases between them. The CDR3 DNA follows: TGTGCCAGCAGTGAAGCGACCCCGTTTGAGTTCTTC. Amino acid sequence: CASSEATPFEFF.

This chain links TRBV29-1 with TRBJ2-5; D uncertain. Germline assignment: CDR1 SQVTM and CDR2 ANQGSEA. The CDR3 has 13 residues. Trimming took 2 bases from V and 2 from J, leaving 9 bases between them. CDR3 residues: CSVEYTVQETQYF. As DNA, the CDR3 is TGCAGCGTTGAATATACAGTGCAAGAGACCCAGTACTTC.

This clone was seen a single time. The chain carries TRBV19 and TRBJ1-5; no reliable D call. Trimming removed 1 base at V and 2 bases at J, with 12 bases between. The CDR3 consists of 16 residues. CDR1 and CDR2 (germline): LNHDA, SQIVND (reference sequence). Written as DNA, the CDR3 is TGTGCCAGTAGTATAGTGGCAGCCCCGGGCAATCAGCCCCAGCATTTT. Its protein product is CASSIVAAPGNQPQHF. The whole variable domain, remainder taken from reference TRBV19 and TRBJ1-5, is DGGITQSPKYLFRKEGQNVTLSCEQNLNHDAMYWYRQDPGQGLRLIYYSQIVNDFQKGDIAEGYSVSREKKESFPLTVTSAQKNPTAFYLCASSIVAAPGNQPQHFGDGTRLSIL.

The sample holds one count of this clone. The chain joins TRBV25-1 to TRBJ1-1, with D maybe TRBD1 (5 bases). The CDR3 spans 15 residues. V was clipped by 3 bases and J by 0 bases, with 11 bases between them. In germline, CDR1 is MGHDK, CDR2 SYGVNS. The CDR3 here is CASSDGGRLNTEAFF. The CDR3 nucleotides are TGTGCCAGCAGTGACGGGGGACGATTGAACACTGAAGCTTTCTTT. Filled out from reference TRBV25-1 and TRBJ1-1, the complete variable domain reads EADIYQTPRYLVIGTGKKITLECSQTMGHDKMYWYQQDPGMELHLIHYSYGVNSTEKGDLSSESTVSRIRTEHFPLTLESARPSHTSQYLCASSDGGRLNTEAFFGQGTRLTVV.

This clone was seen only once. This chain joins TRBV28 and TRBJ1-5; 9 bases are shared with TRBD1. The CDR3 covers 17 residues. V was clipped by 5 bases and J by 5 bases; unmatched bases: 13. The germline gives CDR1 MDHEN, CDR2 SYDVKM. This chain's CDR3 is CASSPAGTYRGHQPQHF. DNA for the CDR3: TGTGCCAGCAGTCCCGCTGGAACCTACAGGGGGCATCAGCCCCAGCATTTT. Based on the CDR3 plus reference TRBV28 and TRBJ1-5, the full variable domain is DVKVTQSSRYLVKRTGEKVFLECVQDMDHENMFWYRQDPGLGLRLIYFSYDVKMKEKGDIPEGYSVSREKKERFSLILESASTNQTSMYLCASSPAGTYRGHQPQHFGDGTRLSIL.

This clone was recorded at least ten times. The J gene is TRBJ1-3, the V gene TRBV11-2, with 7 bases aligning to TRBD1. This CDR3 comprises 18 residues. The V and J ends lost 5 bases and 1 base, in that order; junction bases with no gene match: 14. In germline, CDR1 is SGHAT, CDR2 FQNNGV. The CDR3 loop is CASSPRQGRSSSGNTIYF. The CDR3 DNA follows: TGTGCCAGCAGCCCGCGACAGGGCCGTTCCTCATCTGGAAACACCATATATTTT.

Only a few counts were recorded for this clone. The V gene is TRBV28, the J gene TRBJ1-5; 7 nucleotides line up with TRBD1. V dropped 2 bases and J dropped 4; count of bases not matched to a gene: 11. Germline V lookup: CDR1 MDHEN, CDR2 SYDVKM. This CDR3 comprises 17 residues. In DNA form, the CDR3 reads TGTGCCAGCAGTTTACCCTCAGGGGGGAGACCTAATCAGCCCCAGCATTTT. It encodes CASSLPSGGRPNQPQHF.

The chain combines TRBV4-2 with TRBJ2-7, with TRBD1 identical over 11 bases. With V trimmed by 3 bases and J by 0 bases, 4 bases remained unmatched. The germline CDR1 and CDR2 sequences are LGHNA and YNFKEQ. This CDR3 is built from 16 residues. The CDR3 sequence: CASSQTGTGGSYEQYF. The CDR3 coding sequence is TGTGCCAGCAGCCAGACGGGGACAGGGGGCTCCTACGAGCAGTACTTC.

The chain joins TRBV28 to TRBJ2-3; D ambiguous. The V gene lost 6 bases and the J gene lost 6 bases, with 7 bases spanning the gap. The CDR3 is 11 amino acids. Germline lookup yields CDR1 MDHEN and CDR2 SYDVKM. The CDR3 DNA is TGTGCCAGCAGGCGGCGGGATACGCAGTATTTT. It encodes CASRRRDTQYF.

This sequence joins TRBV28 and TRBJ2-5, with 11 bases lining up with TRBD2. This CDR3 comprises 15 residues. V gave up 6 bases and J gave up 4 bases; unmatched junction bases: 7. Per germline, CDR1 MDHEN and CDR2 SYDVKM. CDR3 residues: CASRLAGGGGETQYF. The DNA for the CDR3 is TGTGCCAGCAGATTAGCGGGAGGGGGAGGAGAGACCCAGTACTTC.

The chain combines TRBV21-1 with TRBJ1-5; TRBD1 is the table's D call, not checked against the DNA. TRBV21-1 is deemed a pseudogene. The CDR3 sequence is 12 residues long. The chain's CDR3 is CASLDRDQPQHF. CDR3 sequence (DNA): TGTGCCAGCCTGGACAGGGATCAGCCCCAGCATTTT.

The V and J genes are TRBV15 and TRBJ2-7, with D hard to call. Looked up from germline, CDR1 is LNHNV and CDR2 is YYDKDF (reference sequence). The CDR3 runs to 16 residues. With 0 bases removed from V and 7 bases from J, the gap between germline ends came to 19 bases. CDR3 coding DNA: TGTGCCACCAGCAGAGATCGTCGGACCACCTACGAGGAGCAGTACTTC. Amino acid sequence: CATSRDRRTTYEEQYF.

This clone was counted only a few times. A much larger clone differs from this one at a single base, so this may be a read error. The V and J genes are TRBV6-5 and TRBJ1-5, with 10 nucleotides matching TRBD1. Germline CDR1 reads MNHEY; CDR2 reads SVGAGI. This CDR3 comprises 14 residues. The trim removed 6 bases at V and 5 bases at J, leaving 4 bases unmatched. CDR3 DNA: TGTGCCAGCAGCCAAGGACAGGGGGATCAGCCCCAGCATTTT. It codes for CASSQGQGDQPQHF.

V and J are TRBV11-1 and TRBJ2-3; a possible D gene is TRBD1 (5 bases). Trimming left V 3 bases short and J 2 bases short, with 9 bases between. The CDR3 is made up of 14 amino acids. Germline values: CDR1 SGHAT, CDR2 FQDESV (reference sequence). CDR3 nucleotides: TGTGCCAGCAGCTTTTTCAGGGACACAGATACGCAGTATTTT. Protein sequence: CASSFFRDTDTQYF.

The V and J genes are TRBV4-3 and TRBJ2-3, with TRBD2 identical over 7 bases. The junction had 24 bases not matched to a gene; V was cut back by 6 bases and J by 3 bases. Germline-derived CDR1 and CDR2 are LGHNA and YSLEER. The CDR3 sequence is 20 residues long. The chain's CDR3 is CASSLGPRASAGVATDTQYF. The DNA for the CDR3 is TGCGCCAGCAGTCTTGGTCCCCGCGCCTCGGCGGGAGTAGCGACAGATACGCAGTATTTT.